Given below is one T cell receptor beta chain in context. Clones were read by immunoSEQ multiplex PCR, and TCRdb kept only the in-frame ones, dropping some. The sample lists more than 250,000 clones, roughly nine tenths occurring once. The record originates from a study of blood T cell repertoires in COVID-19. Study details: Sources were T cells, B-cell-depleted T cells, or PBMCs; the material itself was cDNA or gDNA.

J gave up 1 base and V 4 bases, and 1 base lay outside the gene matches. Per the germline V gene, CDR1 is LGHDT and CDR2 is YNNKEL (reference sequence). The CDR3 spans 15 residues. The origin of this receptor is a man between 18 and 35 years old with active or convalescent COVID-19. The chain is built from TRBV3-1 (or the pseudogene TRBV3-2) and TRBJ2-3; 11 bases match TRBD2. The sample taken for sequencing was peripheral blood. CDR3 amino acids: CASSLTSGGTDTQYF. The CDR3 DNA sequence: TGTGCCAGCAGCCTGACTAGCGGGGGCACAGATACGCAGTATTTT.